Presented here are 11 T cell receptor beta chains from one specimen sequenced in a study of cytomegalovirus exposure and HLA in healthy donors. Primers for the PCR totalled 60 Vbeta and 13 Jbeta. The data were produced by immunoSEQ multiplex PCR, yet TCRdb's version contains in-frame clones alone and is incomplete. The sample has roughly 110,000 clones, around 76% seen once. The sequenced sample consisted of PBMCs. The source of these receptors is a man aged 18 to 29 in good health and CMV-seronegative.

This clone came up a few times. The V gene is TRBV7-9, the J gene TRBJ1-5, with 7 bases aligning to TRBD1. This CDR3 spans 13 amino acids. CDR1 is SEHNR and CDR2 is FQNEAQ in the germline V gene (reference sequence). The trim removed 5 bases at V and 5 bases at J, leaving 3 bases unmatched. The CDR3 DNA sequence: TGTGCCAGCAGCCAAACAGGGGATCAGCCCCAGCATTTT. This encodes CASSQTGDQPQHF.

The gene calls are TRBV12-5 and TRBJ2-1, with D possibly matching TRBD1 (6 bases). Trimming took off 3 bases at V and 2 bases at J, with 14 bases between the two ends. Per germline, CDR1 LGHNT and CDR2 FRNRAP. The CDR3 loop spans 16 amino acids. The CDR3 nucleotides are TGTGCTAGTGGTTTCACATTGGACAGCCCCTACAATGAGCAGTTCTTC. This codes for CASGFTLDSPYNEQFF. Complete variable domain (other parts from reference TRBV12-5 and TRBJ2-1): DARVTQTPRHKVTEMGQEVTMRCQPILGHNTVFWYRQTMMQGLELLAYFRNRAPLDDSGMPKDRFSAEMPDATLATLKIQPSEPRDSAVYFCASGFTLDSPYNEQFFGPGTRLTVL.

This clone was seen a few times. The chain uses TRBV18 and TRBJ2-2; D gene uncertain. This CDR3 is 14 amino acids long. CDR1 is KGHSH and CDR2 is LQKENI in the germline V gene. With 6 bases removed from V and 0 bases from J, the gap between germline ends came to 8 bases. The CDR3 loop is CASSSLTNTGELFF. CDR3 sequence (DNA): TGTGCCAGCTCGAGCCTGACGAACACCGGGGAGCTGTTTTTT.

The rearrangement links TRBV5-1 to TRBJ2-5, with TRBD2 matching over 14 bases. The junction had 5 bases not matched to a gene; V was cut back by 4 bases and J by 6 bases. The CDR3 length is 15 residues. Germline values: CDR1 SGHRS, CDR2 YFSETQ. CDR3 in DNA: TGCGCCAGCAGCCAGACTAGCGGGGGGGTACAGACCCAGTACTTC. It yields the protein CASSQTSGGVQTQYF.

This clone has a count of ten or more. The J gene is TRBJ1-1, the V gene TRBV19, with 10 bases that match TRBD1. V was clipped by 7 bases and J by 1 base; unmatched bases: 3. The CDR3 runs 14 residues. The germline V gene has CDR1 LNHDA and CDR2 SQIVND (reference sequence). The CDR3 reads CASKDRGWNTEAFF. CDR3 DNA: TGTGCCAGTAAGGACAGGGGGTGGAACACTGAAGCTTTCTTT.

This chain connects TRBV9 to TRBJ1-1; no clear D gene. This CDR3 is 14 amino acids long. Trimming left V 1 base short and J 1 base short, with 8 bases between. Per germline, CDR1 SGDLS and CDR2 YYNGEE. The CDR3 coding sequence is TGTGCCAGCAGCGTAAGTTGGGCGAACACTGAAGCTTTCTTT. Translated: CASSVSWANTEAFF.

The chain has TRBV6-6 and TRBJ1-2; no clear D. In germline, CDR1 is MNHNY, CDR2 SVGAGI (reference sequence). Between the trimmed V and J ends, which lost 0 bases and 7 bases, there was a span of 3 bases. The CDR3 runs 11 residues. CDR3 region: CASSYSAGYTF. In DNA form, the CDR3 reads TGTGCCAGCAGTTACTCGGCTGGCTACACCTTC.

This clone was observed a handful of times. The genes are TRBV7-9 and TRBJ1-1; no clear D. Germline V gene data show CDR1 as SEHNR and CDR2 as FQNEAQ (reference sequence). This CDR3 has 13 residues. The germline V and J ends were trimmed by 5 bases and 1 base, with 8 bases remaining between them. CDR3 sequence (DNA): TGTGCCAGCAGCCGTACGGGGAACACTGAAGCTTTCTTT. It encodes CASSRTGNTEAFF.

The chain employs TRBV28 and TRBJ2-7, with D perhaps TRBD1 (5 bases). V dropped 3 bases and J dropped 0 bases, with 9 bases sitting between them. Germline V gene sequence: CDR1 MDHEN, CDR2 SYDVKM. This CDR3 is built from 14 residues. This CDR3 reads CASSLADSSYEQYF. The CDR3 DNA reads as TGTGCCAGCAGTTTGGCAGACAGCTCCTACGAGCAGTACTTC.

CDR3 amino acids: CASSATGAEQYF. The CDR3 region has the DNA TGTGCCAGCAGTGCAACAGGGGCCGAGCAGTACTTC. V is TRBV7-9 and J is TRBJ2-7, with 7 nucleotides matching TRBD1. The CDR3 covers 12 residues. The junction had 5 bases not matched to a gene; V was cut back by 6 bases and J by 6 bases. Germline V lookup: CDR1 SEHNR, CDR2 FQNEAQ (reference sequence).

The J gene is TRBJ2-2, the V gene TRBV27; D is uncertain. Germline assignment: CDR1 MNHEY and CDR2 SMNVEV (reference sequence). The length of the CDR3 is 17 residues. V dropped 4 bases and J dropped 0 bases, with 15 bases sitting between them. Here the CDR3 reads CASSSVLLVANTGELFF. The CDR3 nucleotides are TGTGCCAGCAGTTCGGTCCTTTTGGTGGCGAACACCGGGGAGCTGTTTTTT.